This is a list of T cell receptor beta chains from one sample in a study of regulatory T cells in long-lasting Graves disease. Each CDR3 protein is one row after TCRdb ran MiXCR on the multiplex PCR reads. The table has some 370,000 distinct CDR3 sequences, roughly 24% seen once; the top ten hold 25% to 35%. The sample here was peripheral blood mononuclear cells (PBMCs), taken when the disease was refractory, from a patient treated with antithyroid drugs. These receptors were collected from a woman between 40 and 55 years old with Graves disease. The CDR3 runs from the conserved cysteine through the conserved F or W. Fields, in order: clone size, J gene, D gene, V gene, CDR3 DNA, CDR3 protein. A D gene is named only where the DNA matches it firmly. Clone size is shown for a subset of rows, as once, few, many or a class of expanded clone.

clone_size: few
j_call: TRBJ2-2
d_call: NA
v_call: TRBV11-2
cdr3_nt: TGTGCCAGCAGCTTAGTGGAGTCCGGGGAGCTGTTTTTT
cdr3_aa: CASSLVESGELFF

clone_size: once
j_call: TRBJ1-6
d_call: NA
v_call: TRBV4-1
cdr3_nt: TGCGCCAGCAGCCCGAGGACAGCTAATTCACCCCTCCACTTT
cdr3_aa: CASSPRTANSPLHF

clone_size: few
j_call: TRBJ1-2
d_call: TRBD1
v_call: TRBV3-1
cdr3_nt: TGTGCCAGCAGCCCCAGGACAGGGACATATGGCTACACCTTC
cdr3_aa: CASSPRTGTYGYTF

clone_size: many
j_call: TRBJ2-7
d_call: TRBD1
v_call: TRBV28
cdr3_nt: TGTGCCAGCAGGTCCACAGGGGACGAGCAGTACTTC
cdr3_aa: CASRSTGDEQYF

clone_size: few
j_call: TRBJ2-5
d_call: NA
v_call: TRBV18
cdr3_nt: TGTGCCAGCTACGGGGGCAGGGGACGTCAAGAGACCCAGTACTTC
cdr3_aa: CASYGGRGRQETQYF

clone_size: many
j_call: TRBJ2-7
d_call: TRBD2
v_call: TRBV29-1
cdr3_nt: TGCAGCGCGGGACTAGCGGGAGACTTGGAGCAGTACTTC
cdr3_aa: CSAGLAGDLEQYF

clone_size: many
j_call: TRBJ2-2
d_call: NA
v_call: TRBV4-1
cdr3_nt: TGTGCCAGCAGTCAAGCCGGGGAGCTGTTTTTT
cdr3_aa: CASSQAGELFF

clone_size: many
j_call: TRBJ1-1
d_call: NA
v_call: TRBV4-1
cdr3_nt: TGCGCCAGCGGATCGGGCACTGAAGCTTTCTTT
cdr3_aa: CASGSGTEAFF

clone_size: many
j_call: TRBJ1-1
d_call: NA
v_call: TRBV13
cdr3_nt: TGTGCCAGCAGCTTAGGCCAGTGGAGGGGCTCCACTGAAGCTTTCTTT
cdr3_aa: CASSLGQWRGSTEAFF

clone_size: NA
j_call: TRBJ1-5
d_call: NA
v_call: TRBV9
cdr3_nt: TGTGCCAGCAGACGTATCGGTAGCAATCAGCCCCAGCATTTT
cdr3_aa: CASRRIGSNQPQHF

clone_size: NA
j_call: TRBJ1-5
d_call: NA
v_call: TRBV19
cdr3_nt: TGTGCCAGTAGTATCCAAGGGACGGGCAATCAGCCCCAGCATTTT
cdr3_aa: CASSIQGTGNQPQHF

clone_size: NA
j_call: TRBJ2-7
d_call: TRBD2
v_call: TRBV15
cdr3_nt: TGTGCCACCAGCAGAGGACTAGCGGGAGAGTTGGGCGAGCAGTACTTC
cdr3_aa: CATSRGLAGELGEQYF

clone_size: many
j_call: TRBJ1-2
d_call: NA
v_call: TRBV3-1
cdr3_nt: TGTGCCAGCAGCCAGGCAGGGAGAGGATTCTATGGCTACACCTTC
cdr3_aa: CASSQAGRGFYGYTF

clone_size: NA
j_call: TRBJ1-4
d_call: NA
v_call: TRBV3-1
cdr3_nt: TGTGCCAGCAGCCAGGCCCTCCTTAATGAAAAACTGTTTTTT
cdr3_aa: CASSQALLNEKLFF

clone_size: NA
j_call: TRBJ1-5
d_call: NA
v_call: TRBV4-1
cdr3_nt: TGCGCCAGCAGCCAAGCGGACACTTATAGCAATCAGCCCCAGCATTTT
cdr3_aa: CASSQADTYSNQPQHF

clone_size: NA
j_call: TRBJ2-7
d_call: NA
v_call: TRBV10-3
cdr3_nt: TGTGCCATCAGCCGGGACGGTTACTACGAGCAGTACTTC
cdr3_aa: CAISRDGYYEQYF

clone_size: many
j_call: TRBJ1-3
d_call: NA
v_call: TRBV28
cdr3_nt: TGTGCCAGCGAGGAGCAGCCTGGAAACACCATATATTTT
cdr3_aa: CASEEQPGNTIYF

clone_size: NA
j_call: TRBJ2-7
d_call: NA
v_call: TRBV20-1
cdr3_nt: TGCAGTGCTAGTATAGGCGCCTACGAGCAGTACTTC
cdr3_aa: CSASIGAYEQYF

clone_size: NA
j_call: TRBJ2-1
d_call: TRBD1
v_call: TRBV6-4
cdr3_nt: TGTGCCAGCAGTGAACAGGGGGCGGCTTCCTACAATGAGCAGTTCTTC
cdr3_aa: CASSEQGAASYNEQFF

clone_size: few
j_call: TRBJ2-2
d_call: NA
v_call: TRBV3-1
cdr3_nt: TGTGCCAGCAGCCAAGATCTAGGTCCCCGGGAGCTGTTTTTT
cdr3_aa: CASSQDLGPRELFF

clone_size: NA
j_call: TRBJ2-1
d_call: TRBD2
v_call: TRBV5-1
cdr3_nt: TGCGCCAGCAGCCTCAGCGGGGGCTATTACAATGAGCAGTTCTTC
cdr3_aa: CASSLSGGYYNEQFF

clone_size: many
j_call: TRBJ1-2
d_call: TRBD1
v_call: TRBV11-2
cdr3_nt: TGTGCCAGCAGGGTGACAGGGTTCAGCAACTATGGCTACACCTTC
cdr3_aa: CASRVTGFSNYGYTF

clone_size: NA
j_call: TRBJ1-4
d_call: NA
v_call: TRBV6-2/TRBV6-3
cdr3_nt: TGTGCCAGCAACTTACGGGGGGGGCCGGCAAAACTGTTTTTT
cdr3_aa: CASNLRGGPAKLFF

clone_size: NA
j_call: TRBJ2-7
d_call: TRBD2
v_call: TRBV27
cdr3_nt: TGTGCCAGCAAGGGCCGGGGGGATTCCTACGAGCAGTACTTC
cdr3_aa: CASKGRGDSYEQYF

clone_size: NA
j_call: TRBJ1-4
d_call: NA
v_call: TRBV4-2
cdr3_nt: TGTGCCAGCAGCTCAGCGAGAGGGATCGATGAAAAACTGTTTTTT
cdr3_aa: CASSSARGIDEKLFF

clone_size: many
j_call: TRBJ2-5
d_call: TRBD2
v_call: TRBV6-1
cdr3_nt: TGTGCCAGCAGGATTGGACTAGCGGGAGGTCGGGGATTCCAAGAGACCCAGTACTTC
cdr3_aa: CASRIGLAGGRGFQETQYF

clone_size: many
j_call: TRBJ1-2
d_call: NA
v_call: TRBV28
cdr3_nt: TGTGCCAGCAGGGACAGTCGGGGCTACACCTTC
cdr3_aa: CASRDSRGYTF

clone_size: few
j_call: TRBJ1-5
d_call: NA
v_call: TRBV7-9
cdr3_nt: TGTGCCAGCAGCTTAGGAAACCGGCAGATTCAGCCCCAGCATTTT
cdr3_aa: CASSLGNRQIQPQHF

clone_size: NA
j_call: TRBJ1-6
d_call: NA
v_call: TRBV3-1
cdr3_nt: TGTGCCAGCAGCCTCCGGACCCTTGATTCACCCCTCCACTTT
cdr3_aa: CASSLRTLDSPLHF

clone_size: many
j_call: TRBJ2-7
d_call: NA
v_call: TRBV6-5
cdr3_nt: TGTGCCAGCAGTTACTCGAAGACAGGTGCCTCCTACGAGCAGTACTTC
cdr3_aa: CASSYSKTGASYEQYF

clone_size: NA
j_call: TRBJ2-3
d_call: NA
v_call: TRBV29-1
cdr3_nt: TGCAGCGTTGAACGGCACCCCTTGGGGGATACGCAGTATTTT
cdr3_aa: CSVERHPLGDTQYF

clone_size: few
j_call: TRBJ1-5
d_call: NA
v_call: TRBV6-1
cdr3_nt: TGTGCCAGCAGTCCCGGGGGTCTCAATCAGCCCCAGCATTTT
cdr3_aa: CASSPGGLNQPQHF

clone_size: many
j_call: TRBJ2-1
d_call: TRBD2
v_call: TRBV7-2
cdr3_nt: TGTGCCAGCAGCAAAGGACTAGCGGGAGCTTTATCGTTCTTC
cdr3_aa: CASSKGLAGALSFF

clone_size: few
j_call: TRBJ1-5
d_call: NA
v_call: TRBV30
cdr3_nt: TGTGCCTGGAGTTATAGCAATCAGCCCCAGCATTTT
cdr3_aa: CAWSYSNQPQHF

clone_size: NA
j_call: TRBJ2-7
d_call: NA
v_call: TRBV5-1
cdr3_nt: TGCGCCAGCAGCTCAGGACAAGGGGAGCCCTCCTACGAGCAGTACTTC
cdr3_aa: CASSSGQGEPSYEQYF

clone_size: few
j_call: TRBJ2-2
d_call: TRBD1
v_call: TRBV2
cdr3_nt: TGTGCCAGCAGCGCGGACAGGGACCCCACCGGGGAGCTGTTTTTT
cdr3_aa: CASSADRDPTGELFF

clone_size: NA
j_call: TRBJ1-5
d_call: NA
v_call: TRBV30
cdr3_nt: TGTGCCTGGTCCTTAAATAGCAATCAGCCCCAGCATTTT
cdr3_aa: CAWSLNSNQPQHF

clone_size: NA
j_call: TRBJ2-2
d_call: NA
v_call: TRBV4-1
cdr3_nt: TGCGCCAGCAGCCAACTAGCGATCACCGGGGAGCTGTTTTTT
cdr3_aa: CASSQLAITGELFF

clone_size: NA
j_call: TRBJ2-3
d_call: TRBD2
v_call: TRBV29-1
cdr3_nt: TGCAGCGTTGAAAGATTCTCCGGGACTAGCGAGGCGCAGTATTTT
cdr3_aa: CSVERFSGTSEAQYF

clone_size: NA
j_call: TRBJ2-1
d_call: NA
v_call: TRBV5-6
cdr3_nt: TGTGCCAGCAGTTCAAGCTTCAATGAGCAGTTCTTC
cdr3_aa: CASSSSFNEQFF

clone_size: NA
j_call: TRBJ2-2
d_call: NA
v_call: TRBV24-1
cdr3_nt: TGTGCCACCAGTGGCGGTCCCTCTCTAGTTCTGACCGGGGAGCTGTTTTTT
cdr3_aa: CATSGGPSLVLTGELFF

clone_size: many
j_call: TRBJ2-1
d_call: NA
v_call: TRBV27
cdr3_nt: TGTGCCAGCAGTTTCGGGACATCCTACAATGAGCAGTTCTTC
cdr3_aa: CASSFGTSYNEQFF

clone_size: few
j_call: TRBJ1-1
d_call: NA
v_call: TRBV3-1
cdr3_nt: TGTGCCAGCAGCCAGACAGGCCGGAACACTGAAGCTTTCTTT
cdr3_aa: CASSQTGRNTEAFF

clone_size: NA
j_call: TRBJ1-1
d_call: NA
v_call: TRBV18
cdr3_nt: TGTGCCAGCTCTCTAGTCGGCGCCACTGAAGCTTTCTTT
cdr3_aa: CASSLVGATEAFF

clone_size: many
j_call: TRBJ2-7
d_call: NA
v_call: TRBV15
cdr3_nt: TGTGCCACCAGCAGGGAGGGAGCTACTTCTAGAGAGCAGTACTTC
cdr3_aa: CATSREGATSREQYF

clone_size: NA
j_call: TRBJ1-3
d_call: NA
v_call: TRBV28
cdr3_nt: TGTGCCAGCAGTCCCCGAAAGGAACGAGACACCATATATTTT
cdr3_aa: CASSPRKERDTIYF

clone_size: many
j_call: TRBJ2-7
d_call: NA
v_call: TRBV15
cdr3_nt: TGTGCCACCAGCAGAGTTGGGGGGCCGACCTACGAGCAGTACTTC
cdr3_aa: CATSRVGGPTYEQYF

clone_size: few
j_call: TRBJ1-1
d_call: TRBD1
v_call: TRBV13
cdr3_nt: TGTGCCAGCAGCTTGGACAGGGCCACTGAAGCTTTCTTT
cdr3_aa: CASSLDRATEAFF

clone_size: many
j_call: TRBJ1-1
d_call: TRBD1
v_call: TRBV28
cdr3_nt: TGTGCCAGCAGTTTAAGCGGGACAGGGGGCACTGAAGCTTTCTTT
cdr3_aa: CASSLSGTGGTEAFF

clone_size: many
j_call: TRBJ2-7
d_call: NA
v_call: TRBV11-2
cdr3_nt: TGTGCCAGCAGCTTACTGCAGTCCTACGAGCAGTACTTC
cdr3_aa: CASSLLQSYEQYF